One sample yielded the 15 T cell receptor beta chains listed below, sequenced in a study of shared clonotypes between healthy human individuals. Assay used: immunoSEQ multiplex PCR; TCRdb lists only in-frame clones, some missing. The sample yields 2 million to 2.5 million clones, 85% to 95% seen once. Sequences were obtained from naive CD4+ T cells from PBMCs. Subset denoted: CD45RA+ positively selected. The receptors derive from a man aged 18 to 35 in good health. Some clones in this sample may be carry-over from other donors' samples.

The chain joins TRBV7-6 to TRBJ2-3; D is possibly TRBD1 (6 bases). Trimming shortened V by 4 bases and J by 3 bases, and 14 bases separated the two germline ends. Per germline, CDR1 SGHVS and CDR2 FNYEAQ. The CDR3 is 15 amino acids. CDR3 region: CASSSLTGLTDTQYF. For the CDR3, the DNA is TGTGCCAGCAGCTCATTAACAGGGCTTACAGATACGCAGTATTTT.

Concerning this clone: The same CDR3 also results from other DNA sequences found in this sample. The chain recombines TRBV28 with TRBJ2-1, with D perhaps TRBD2 (7 bases). The ends were cut back, 7 bases at V and 7 bases at J, with 11 bases in the middle. Germline V gives CDR1 MDHEN, CDR2 SYDVKM. The CDR3 spans 12 residues. The CDR3 nucleotides read TGTGCCAGCAATGGGAGGGGGAATGAGCAGTTCTTC. Amino acids: CASNGRGNEQFF.

V and J are TRBV5-1 and TRBJ2-7, with D maybe TRBD1 (5 bases). Germline assignment: CDR1 SGHRS and CDR2 YFSETQ. Trimming took 4 bases from V and 0 from J, leaving 11 bases between them. CDR3 length equals 14 residues. CDR3 sequence (DNA): TGCGCCAGCAGCGCCTACAGGAGCTCCTACGAGCAGTACTTC. Residues: CASSAYRSSYEQYF.

The V call is TRBV15, the J call TRBJ2-1; 7 bases match TRBD2. Germline CDR1 is LNHNV and CDR2 is YYDKDF (reference sequence). The CDR3 sequence is 16 residues long. Unmatched junction bases numbered 8, after V lost 0 bases and J lost 6 bases. For the CDR3, the DNA is TGTGCCACCAGCAGAGATTGGGGGGAGGGCCGCAATGAGCAGTTCTTC. This encodes CATSRDWGEGRNEQFF. The full variable domain, with the rest looked up from reference TRBV15 and TRBJ2-1, is DAMVIQNPRYQVTQFGKPVTLSCSQTLNHNVMYWYQQKSSQAPKLLFHYYDKDFNNEADTPDNFQSRRPNTSFCFLDIRSPGLGDTAMYLCATSRDWGEGRNEQFFGPGTRLTVL.

The chain is built from TRBV28 and TRBJ2-3; 9 nucleotides line up with TRBD2. Germline CDR1 and CDR2: MDHEN and SYDVKM. V shed 7 bases and J 4 bases; nucleotides not matched to a gene: 3. This CDR3 is 13 amino acids long. The CDR3 spells CASTSGNSDTQYF. The CDR3 bases are TGTGCCAGCACTAGCGGGAATTCAGATACGCAGTATTTT.

This clone showed up just once. J is TRBJ2-6 and V is TRBV11-2; D is unresolved. This CDR3 comprises 16 residues. V gave up 2 bases and J gave up 0 bases, with 8 bases separating them. Germline V gene data show CDR1 as SGHAT and CDR2 as FQNNGV. Here the CDR3 reads CASSLYASSGANVLTF. The CDR3, as DNA: TGTGCCAGCAGCTTATATGCGAGCTCTGGGGCCAACGTCCTGACTTTC. Supplemented by reference TRBV11-2 and TRBJ2-6, the full variable domain reads EAGVAQSPRYKIIEKRQSVAFWCNPISGHATLYWYQQILGQGPKLLIQFQNNGVVDDSQLPKDRFSAERLKGVDSTLKIQPAKLEDSAVYLCASSLYASSGANVLTFGAGSRLTVL.

V is TRBV18 and J is TRBJ1-1; the D gene is possibly TRBD1 (5 bases). The CDR3 spans 15 residues. The V gene's germline CDR1 is KGHSH and CDR2 LQKENI. Trimming cost V 3 bases and J 5 bases, with 16 bases left between them. The CDR3 is CASSPQGTGRTEAFF. CDR3 DNA: TGTGCCAGCTCACCCCAAGGGACGGGGCGGACTGAAGCTTTCTTT.

The V call is TRBV25-1, the J call TRBJ1-3; tentatively, D is TRBD1 (6 bases). Between the trimmed V and J ends, which lost 4 bases and 3 bases, there was a span of 10 bases. The CDR3 has 14 residues. Germline V lookup: CDR1 MGHDK, CDR2 SYGVNS. CDR3 DNA: TGTGCCAGCAGTGCTCCGACAGGTGGAAACACCATATATTTT. Its protein is CASSAPTGGNTIYF.

In its sample, this clone was seen once. The V call is TRBV7-8, the J call TRBJ1-3; the D gene is possibly TRBD1 (5 bases). Germline V gene sequence: CDR1 SGHVS, CDR2 FQNEAQ. Trimming took off 5 bases at V and 9 bases at J, with 26 bases between the two ends. The CDR3 runs to 17 residues. The CDR3 bases are TGTGCCAGCAGCCCCTTGTCCCAAGGGGCCCTACCGGGCACCATATATTTT. It encodes CASSPLSQGALPGTIYF.

The chain is built from TRBV28 and TRBJ2-2; D gene uncertain. V lost 6 bases to trimming and J lost 0 bases, with 8 bases between them. Germline V gene lookup returns CDR1 MDHEN and CDR2 SYDVKM. The CDR3 has 14 residues. The DNA for the CDR3 is TGTGCCAGCAGGACGGGTTCGAACACCGGGGAGCTGTTTTTT. Its translation is CASRTGSNTGELFF.

V usage is TRBV7-2 and J usage is TRBJ2-7, with TRBD2 as a possible D gene (6 bases). Germline CDR1 SGHTA, CDR2 FQGNSA. Trimming took off 4 bases at V and 3 bases at J, with 25 bases between the two ends. The CDR3 covers 18 residues. The CDR3 sequence is CASSSDGLSTGVGYEQYF. The CDR3 region has the DNA TGTGCCAGCAGCTCCGATGGGTTGTCTACGGGGGTGGGCTACGAGCAGTACTTC.

In regard to this clone: Within the sample, other DNA sequences also encode this same CDR3. V and J are TRBV5-6 and TRBJ2-7, with D perhaps matching TRBD2 (5 bases). CDR3 length equals 12 residues. The V and J ends lost 4 bases and 3 bases respectively, with 8 bases between them. In germline, CDR1 is SGHDT, CDR2 YYEEEE. The CDR3 DNA sequence: TGTGCCAGCAGCCTCGGAGGCTACGAGCAGTACTTC. It encodes CASSLGGYEQYF.

The chain uses TRBV18 and TRBJ2-1, with D possibly matching TRBD2 (5 bases). Trimming cost V 3 bases and J 6 bases, with 15 bases left between them. The germline CDR1 and CDR2 sequences are KGHSH and LQKENI. This CDR3 spans 15 amino acids. The CDR3 region is CASSPPISEGNEQFF. Here the CDR3 DNA reads TGTGCCAGCTCACCGCCCATTTCCGAGGGCAATGAGCAGTTCTTC.

Concerning this clone: The same CDR3 can be traced to other DNA sequences in this sample. The chain links TRBV11-2 to TRBJ2-1; no clear D. This CDR3 has 14 residues. Trimming removed 0 bases from V and 2 bases from J, with 5 bases in between. CDR1 and CDR2 from the germline V gene are SGHAT and FQNNGV. DNA for the CDR3: TGTGCCAGCAGCTTAGATGGGCCCTACAATGAGCAGTTCTTC. Protein sequence: CASSLDGPYNEQFF.

This clone was counted a few times. V is TRBV11-1 and J is TRBJ1-4; 7 bases fit TRBD1. In germline, CDR1 is SGHAT, CDR2 FQDESV (reference sequence). The J segment lost 6 bases and the V segment lost 5 bases, leaving 3 bases of the junction unmatched. The CDR3 has 13 residues. The CDR3 DNA is TGTGCCAGCAGCCCCGACAGGGATGAAAAACTGTTTTTT. It codes for CASSPDRDEKLFF.